This entry lists 17 T cell receptor beta chains sequenced from one sample in a study of CD8+ T cells in alopecia areata. RNA extraction was followed by reverse transcription into cDNA, which acted as the sequencing template. The protocol was immunoSEQ multiplex PCR, while the TCRdb copy is restricted to in-frame clones and leaves out a portion. The repertoire includes about 160,000 clones, 47% of them detected once, and approximately 7% sits in the top ten. The sequencing sample was made of CD4+ T cells sorted from blood. The receptors were sampled from a human donor with alopecia areata.

V and J are TRBV11-2 and TRBJ2-3; TRBD2 might be the D (5 bases). V gave up 1 base and J gave up 0 bases, with 11 bases separating them. Germline assignment: CDR1 SGHAT and CDR2 FQNNGV. CDR3 size: 16 residues. The CDR3: CASSLGGGYSTDTQYF. CDR3 in DNA: TGTGCCAGCAGCTTAGGAGGCGGGTATAGCACAGATACGCAGTATTTT.

The chain couples TRBV4-2 to TRBJ2-1; 10 bases are a match to TRBD1. Germline CDR1 reads LGHNA; CDR2 reads YNFKEQ. Trimming took 8 bases from V and 2 from J; bases not matched to a gene: 6. There are 15 residues in the CDR3. CDR3 sequence reads: CASRSGTGAYNEQFF. CDR3 bases: TGTGCCAGCCGTTCCGGGACAGGGGCCTACAATGAGCAGTTCTTC.

This CDR3 reads CSVHGQLETDTQYF. CDR3 nucleotide sequence: TGCAGCGTTCACGGACAGCTTGAGACAGATACGCAGTATTTT. V and J are TRBV29-1 and TRBJ2-3; TRBD1 might be the D (6 bases). From germline, CDR1 is SQVTM and CDR2 ANQGSEA. Trimming removed 5 bases at V and 3 bases at J, with 15 bases between. CDR3 length: 14 amino acids.

This chain links TRBV27 with TRBJ2-4, with D unclear. The length of the CDR3 is 13 residues. CDR1 is MNHEY and CDR2 is SMNVEV in the germline V gene (reference sequence). The V end lost 5 bases, the J end lost 0 bases, and 5 bases lay between the germline ends. The CDR3 here is CASSPLAKNIQYF. The CDR3 DNA reads as TGTGCCAGCAGTCCTTTAGCCAAAAACATTCAGTACTTC.

The chain links TRBV10-3 to TRBJ2-7; the D gene is possibly TRBD2 (6 bases). The CDR3 is made up of 13 amino acids. The germline V gene has CDR1 ENHRY and CDR2 SYGVKD. The V gene lost 4 bases and the J gene lost 7 bases, with 14 bases spanning the gap. CDR3 in DNA: TGTGCCATCAGTGCAACGACGGCGGGGGAGCAGTACTTC. It codes for CAISATTAGEQYF.

The chain recombines TRBV30 with TRBJ2-1; TRBD2 matches at 8 bases. The ends lost 3 bases at V and 7 bases at J; junction bases unmatched: 11. This CDR3 comprises 15 residues. Germline V gives CDR1 GTSNPN, CDR2 SVGIG (reference sequence). The CDR3 bases are TGTGCCTGGAGCCCAACTAGCGGCCCGGGGAATGAGCAGTTCTTC. The encoded protein is CAWSPTSGPGNEQFF.

The chain joins TRBV25-1 to TRBJ2-7; TRBD1 matches 11 bases. The germline gives CDR1 MGHDK, CDR2 SYGVNS. There are 18 residues in the CDR3. The junction had 13 bases not matched to a gene; V was cut back by 4 bases and J by 2 bases. The CDR3 nucleotides read TGTGCCAGCAGTGGCCGGGACAGGGGGGAACCACTGCCCTACGAGCAGTACTTC. This sequence encodes CASSGRDRGEPLPYEQYF.

The CDR3 sequence is CSTRQGNTEAFF. The CDR3 coding sequence is TGCAGCACCAGACAGGGCAACACTGAAGCTTTCTTT. The rearrangement links TRBV29-1 to TRBJ1-1; 7 positions match TRBD1. Germline trimming cut 8 bases from V and 2 bases from J; bases unmatched to any gene: 5. Germline CDR1 reads SQVTM; CDR2 reads ANQGSEA. This CDR3 is 12 amino acids long. The full variable domain, completed using reference TRBV29-1 and TRBJ1-1, is SAVISQKPSRDICQRGTSLTIQCQVDSQVTMMFWYRQQPGQSLTLIATANQGSEATYESGFVIDKFPISRPNLTFSTLTVSNMSPEDSSIYLCSTRQGNTEAFFGQGTRLTVV.

In this sample, this clone turned up a few times. V is TRBV7-9 and J is TRBJ1-1; 9 bases are shared with TRBD1. J was trimmed by 4 bases and V by 5 bases; bases with no gene match: 8. Germline V gene sequence: CDR1 SEHNR, CDR2 FQNEAQ (reference sequence). This CDR3 has 15 residues. The CDR3 region has the DNA TGTGCCAGCAGCGGGGGGACAGGGTGGGGCACTGAAGCTTTCTTT. Translating it yields CASSGGTGWGTEAFF.

The chain uses TRBV28 and TRBJ2-7; the match to TRBD2 covers 9 bases. The junction had 9 bases not matched to a gene; V was cut back by 4 bases and J by 5 bases. Germline V lookup: CDR1 MDHEN, CDR2 SYDVKM. The CDR3 loop spans 15 amino acids. The CDR3 DNA reads TGTGCCAGCAGTTCCGCCGCGGGAGGGCCCGACGAGCAGTACTTC. This gives the protein CASSSAAGGPDEQYF.

This clone appeared a few times. The rearrangement links TRBV4-2 to TRBJ2-1; D possibly corresponds to TRBD1 (5 bases). The germline V and J ends were trimmed by 4 bases and 5 bases, with 15 bases remaining between them. Per germline, CDR1 LGHNA and CDR2 YNFKEQ. This CDR3 comprises 15 residues. The CDR3: CASSLTRDPDNEQFF. DNA for the CDR3: TGTGCCAGCAGCCTTACCAGGGATCCGGACAATGAGCAGTTCTTC.

The chain joins TRBV9 to TRBJ1-2; possibly TRBD1 for D (6 bases). V shed 0 bases and J shed 2 bases, with 11 bases lying between them. Per germline, CDR1 SGDLS and CDR2 YYNGEE. The CDR3 has 15 amino acids. The CDR3 region has the DNA TGTGCCAGCAGCGTAGGGGTGGGGGCGAACTATGGCTACACCTTC. It is translated as CASSVGVGANYGYTF.

The chain links TRBV18 to TRBJ2-5, with D possibly TRBD1 on 5 matching bases. Germline loops: CDR1 KGHSH, CDR2 LQKENI. The CDR3 is made up of 14 amino acids. Trimming shortened V by 6 bases and J by 4 bases, and 15 bases separated the two germline ends. The CDR3 DNA follows: TGTGCCAGCTCGACAAGTTTTAGGGGAGAGACCCAGTACTTC. Its translation is CASSTSFRGETQYF.

V usage is TRBV6-5 and J usage is TRBJ2-7; 11 bases are shared with TRBD2. The CDR3 sequence is 14 residues long. The germline gives CDR1 MNHEY, CDR2 SVGAGI. The V segment lost 3 bases and the J segment 4 bases; nucleotides outside the gene matches: 2. The CDR3 nucleotides are TGTGCCAGCAGTTATAGCGGGAGGGCTTACGAGCAGTACTTC. It codes for CASSYSGRAYEQYF.

This clone was seen only a few times. CDR3 nucleotides: TGCAGCGTGGCCCTTTGGAGAGACACTGAAGCTTTCTTT. This translates into CSVALWRDTEAFF. J is TRBJ1-1 and V is TRBV29-1; D gene uncertain. The length of the CDR3 is 13 residues. CDR1 is SQVTM and CDR2 is ANQGSEA in the germline V gene. V was cut by 6 bases and J by 3 bases, with 14 bases left in between.

This clone showed up just a few times. The chain is built from TRBV7-2 and TRBJ1-1; weak D call: TRBD1 (5 bases). V lost 6 bases to trimming and J lost 4 bases, with 18 bases between them. The germline V gene encodes CDR1 SGHTA and CDR2 FQGNSA. This CDR3 contains 15 residues. CDR3 coding DNA: TGTGCCAGCAGGGAAAGTTCAGGGTTGGGCACTGAAGCTTTCTTT. Translation: CASRESSGLGTEAFF.

CDR3 sequence: CASSGGGPPNQPQHF. CDR3 nucleotide sequence: TGTGCCAGCAGTGGGGGGGGTCCGCCGAATCAGCCCCAGCATTTT. The chain is built from TRBV2 and TRBJ1-5; weak D call: TRBD1 (5 bases). Trimming removed 4 bases at V and 4 bases at J, with 14 bases between. CDR3 length equals 15 residues. CDR1 is SNHLY, CDR2 FYNNEI, per germline.